Presented here are 10 T cell receptor beta chains from one specimen sequenced in a study of blood T cell repertoires in COVID-19. Here immunoSEQ multiplex PCR was the method, and the copy in TCRdb shows in-frame clones only, minus some. The data show tens of thousands of clones, around 89% seen once. Sequenced: peripheral blood. Every receptor here comes from a man aged 45-65 years with acute or convalescent COVID-19.

In DNA form, the CDR3 reads TGTGCCAGCAGCTCGGACAGCACTCTTAATGGCTACACCTTC. Residues: CASSSDSTLNGYTF. V gene TRBV7-9 combines with J gene TRBJ1-2, with a possible D match to TRBD1 (6 bases). CDR1 and CDR2 (germline): SEHNR, FQNEAQ (reference sequence). CDR3 size: 14 residues. Trimming stripped 4 bases from V and 6 bases from J, with 15 bases between. Full variable domain (rest looked up from reference TRBV7-9 and TRBJ1-2): DTGVSQNPRHKITKRGQNVTFRCDPISEHNRLYWYRQTLGQGPEFLTYFQNEAQLEKSRLLSDRFSAERPKGSFSTLEIQRTEQGDSAMYLCASSSDSTLNGYTFGSGTRLTVV.

The chain carries TRBV24-1 and TRBJ2-3, with 10 bases aligning to TRBD2. The germline gives CDR1 KGHDR, CDR2 SFDVKD. With V trimmed by 3 bases and J by 7 bases, 6 bases remained unmatched. The CDR3 covers 15 residues. The CDR3 sequence is CATSDPSGRSNTQYF. CDR3 DNA: TGTGCCACCAGTGATCCTAGCGGGAGATCGAATACGCAGTATTTT.

This clone has just one count. The chain couples TRBV7-8 to TRBJ2-2, with TRBD2 matching 7 bases. V lost 5 bases, J lost 5 bases, and 8 bases stayed unmatched. The germline V gene encodes CDR1 SGHVS and CDR2 FQNEAQ. This CDR3 contains 15 residues. CDR3 sequence: CASSETGGGTGELFF. The CDR3 nucleotides read TGTGCCAGCAGCGAAACGGGAGGCGGGACCGGGGAGCTGTTTTTT.

The chain combines TRBV6-5 with TRBJ1-1; D uncertain. Germline CDR1 and CDR2: MNHEY and SVGAGI. The germline V and J ends were trimmed by 5 bases and 1 base, with 14 bases remaining between them. The CDR3 extends over 15 amino acids. This CDR3 is CASSRLGRSNTEAFF. The CDR3 DNA follows: TGTGCCAGCAGTCGACTAGGAAGATCGAACACTGAAGCTTTCTTT.

The chain joins TRBV19 to TRBJ2-1; the D gene is possibly TRBD2 (5 bases). The V gene lost 6 bases and the J gene lost 0 bases, with 12 bases spanning the gap. The germline V gene encodes CDR1 LNHDA and CDR2 SQIVND (reference sequence). The CDR3 loop spans 15 amino acids. The CDR3 here is CASRISGSSYNEQFF. The CDR3 nucleotides are TGTGCCAGTAGGATCAGCGGAAGCTCCTACAATGAGCAGTTCTTC.

This clone was observed a handful of times. The gene calls are TRBV6-6 and TRBJ1-4; TRBD1 matches at 9 bases. CDR1 and CDR2 from the germline V gene are MNHNY and SVGAGI (reference sequence). This CDR3 contains 15 residues. With 6 bases clipped from V and 7 bases from J, the junction kept 9 bases outside the gene matches. CDR3 in amino acids: CASSRAGTGSEKLFF. In DNA, the CDR3 is TGTGCCAGCAGCCGAGCCGGGACAGGGAGTGAAAAACTGTTTTTT.

This clone counts as medium-sized. The chain uses TRBV5-1 and TRBJ1-1; possible D gene TRBD1, 6 bases. The germline V gene encodes CDR1 SGHRS and CDR2 YFSETQ. Trimming left V 8 bases short and J 1 base short, with 12 bases between. The CDR3 covers 13 residues. Here the CDR3 DNA reads TGCGCCAGTAAGGACAGTACGAACACTGAAGCTTTCTTT. Translation gives CASKDSTNTEAFF.

The chain employs TRBV5-1 and TRBJ1-2, with D tentatively TRBD1 (5 bases). The CDR3 spans 15 residues. Germline values: CDR1 SGHRS, CDR2 YFSETQ. V was cut by 0 bases and J by 4 bases, with 13 bases left in between. The DNA of the CDR3 is TGCGCCAGCAGCTTGGGAGCAGGAAGGGGCTATGGCTACACCTTC. Its protein is CASSLGAGRGYGYTF. Combining the CDR3 with reference TRBV5-1 and TRBJ1-2 gives the whole variable domain KAGVTQTPRYLIKTRGQQVTLSCSPISGHRSVSWYQQTPGQGLQFLFEYFSETQRNKGNFPGRFSGRQFSNSRSEMNVSTLELGDSALYLCASSLGAGRGYGYTFGSGTRLTVV.

This chain uses TRBV5-6 with TRBJ2-7; 12 bases line up with TRBD2. V gave up 1 base and J gave up 7 bases; unmatched junction bases: 6. Germline CDR1 SGHDT, CDR2 YYEEEE. CDR3 length equals 15 residues. The CDR3 sequence: CASSLRLAGGGEQYF. The CDR3 DNA reads TGTGCCAGCAGCTTGAGGCTAGCGGGAGGGGGTGAGCAGTACTTC.

The chain recombines TRBV12-5 with TRBJ1-5, with D perhaps TRBD1 (6 bases). Per the germline V gene, CDR1 is LGHNT and CDR2 is FRNRAP. The CDR3 totals 14 residues. Deletions cut 6 bases from V and 1 base from J, with 10 bases between. The CDR3 DNA reads as TGTGCTAGTGGCACAGGGAGAAGCAATCAGCCCCAGCATTTT. The encoded protein is CASGTGRSNQPQHF.